Shown below are 31 T cell receptor beta chains from a single sample sequenced in a study of blood T cell repertoires in COVID-19. TCRdb's table, derived via immunoSEQ multiplex PCR, lists solely in-frame clones and lacks some. The table shows more than 85,000 clones, with approximately 84% occurring only once. The sequencing input was peripheral blood. The origin of the receptors is a woman aged 60-70 years with acute or convalescent COVID-19.

The V gene is TRBV11-2, the J gene TRBJ1-6; no reliable D call. CDR3 length: 16 residues. In germline, CDR1 is SGHAT, CDR2 FQNNGV. The V end was cut by 2 bases, the J end by 0 bases, with 8 bases between. Here the CDR3 DNA reads TGTGCCAGCAGCTTATTCTGGAGCTCCTATAATTCACCCCTCCACTTT. Amino acid sequence: CASSLFWSSYNSPLHF.

J is TRBJ1-2 and V is TRBV5-1, with 7 bases matching TRBD1. The V gene end was trimmed by 4 bases and the J gene end by 8 bases; junction bases not matched to a gene: 8. Germline V gene data show CDR1 as SGHRS and CDR2 as YFSETQ. The CDR3 spans 13 residues. This CDR3 reads CASSRDRREGYTF. The CDR3 bases are TGCGCCAGCAGCAGGGACAGACGGGAGGGCTACACCTTC. The whole variable domain, remainder taken from reference TRBV5-1 and TRBJ1-2, is KAGVTQTPRYLIKTRGQQVTLSCSPISGHRSVSWYQQTPGQGLQFLFEYFSETQRNKGNFPGRFSGRQFSNSRSEMNVSTLELGDSALYLCASSRDRREGYTFGSGTRLTVV.

The chain links TRBV5-1 to TRBJ1-6, with TRBD1 matching 7 bases. V lost 0 bases to trimming and J lost 6 bases; unmatched junction nucleotides: 3. The CDR3 totals 15 residues. Germline loops: CDR1 SGHRS, CDR2 YFSETQ. The CDR3 coding sequence is TGCGCCAGCAGCTTGGAAGGGGGCATTAATTCACCCCTCCACTTT. It is translated as CASSLEGGINSPLHF.

This chain links TRBV2 with TRBJ1-4; D unresolved. The V gene's germline CDR1 is SNHLY and CDR2 FYNNEI. CDR3 size: 15 residues. The ends were cut back, 7 bases at V and 2 bases at J, with 14 bases in the middle. The CDR3 protein is CASTWMTRTNEKLFF. The CDR3 DNA sequence: TGTGCCAGCACCTGGATGACAAGGACTAATGAAAAACTGTTTTTT.

Only a few counts were recorded for this clone. The chain combines TRBV19 with TRBJ2-3; D gene uncertain. The CDR3 loop spans 14 amino acids. CDR1 LNHDA and CDR2 SQIVND come from the germline V gene (reference sequence). V lost 5 bases to trimming and J lost 3 bases, with 12 bases between them. The CDR3 loop reads CASSSTSTTDTQYF. The CDR3 DNA follows: TGTGCCAGTAGTTCCACGTCCACTACAGATACGCAGTATTTT.

The chain joins TRBV5-8 to TRBJ2-2; D possibly corresponds to TRBD1 (5 bases). The CDR3 is 15 residues long. Germline assignment: CDR1 SGHTS and CDR2 YDEGEE. V lost 4 bases, J lost 2 bases, and 12 bases lay in between. The CDR3 DNA reads as TGTGCCAGCAGCCTAGGACAAAATAACACCGGGGAGCTGTTTTTT. It codes for CASSLGQNNTGELFF. The whole variable domain, filled in from reference TRBV5-8 and TRBJ2-2, reads EAGVTQSPTHLIKTRGQQATLRCSPISGHTSVYWYQQALGLGLQFLLWYDEGEERNRGNFPPRFSGRQFPNYSSELNVNALELEDSALYLCASSLGQNNTGELFFGEGSRLTVL.

The rearrangement uses TRBV12-3 or TRBV12-4 and TRBJ2-1; 7 bases align to TRBD2. CDR3 length equals 13 residues. V was clipped by 3 bases and J by 8 bases; unmatched bases: 4. The CDR3: CASSFAGAHEQFF. In DNA form, the CDR3 reads TGTGCCAGCAGTTTTGCGGGAGCGCATGAGCAGTTCTTC.

The J gene is TRBJ1-4, the V gene TRBV5-1; the match to TRBD1 covers 7 bases. The V gene end was trimmed by 7 bases and the J gene end by 4 bases; junction bases not matched to a gene: 4. Germline V gene sequence: CDR1 SGHRS, CDR2 YFSETQ. There are 13 residues in the CDR3. CDR3 amino acids: CASGTGDNEKLFF. Here the CDR3 DNA reads TGCGCCAGCGGAACAGGGGATAATGAAAAACTGTTTTTT.

This chain links TRBV9 with TRBJ1-3; perhaps TRBD1 as D (6 bases). The length of the CDR3 is 16 residues. Germline CDR1 and CDR2: SGDLS and YYNGEE. V was shortened by 3 bases and J by 1 base, with 14 bases between the two germline ends. The CDR3 is CASSAPRRGSGNTIYF. The CDR3 bases are TGTGCCAGCAGCGCCCCTCGAAGGGGGTCTGGAAACACCATATATTTT.

This chain links TRBV2 with TRBJ2-1, with D possibly TRBD1 on 5 matching bases. CDR1 is SNHLY, CDR2 FYNNEI, per germline. The V end lost 2 bases, the J end lost 3 bases, and 8 bases lay between the germline ends. This CDR3 has 14 amino acids. The CDR3 region is CASSEIRGYNEQFF. The CDR3 DNA reads TGTGCCAGCAGTGAAATTAGGGGCTACAATGAGCAGTTCTTC.

V is TRBV10-3 and J is TRBJ2-7, with 11 bases that match TRBD1. Germline trimming cut 6 bases from V and 1 base from J; bases unmatched to any gene: 5. Per germline, CDR1 ENHRY and CDR2 SYGVKD. This CDR3 is built from 15 residues. The CDR3 DNA sequence: TGTGCCATCAGCCCGGGACAGGGGGTATCCTACGAGCAGTACTTC. Translation: CAISPGQGVSYEQYF.

The gene calls are TRBV3-1 (or the pseudogene TRBV3-2) and TRBJ1-5; the D gene is possibly TRBD1 (5 bases). The ends were cut back, 4 bases at V and 5 bases at J, with 12 bases in the middle. CDR1 is LGHDT and CDR2 is YNNKEL in the germline V gene (reference sequence). The CDR3 sequence is 14 residues long. CDR3 loop: CASSRGGEHQPQHF. CDR3 bases: TGTGCCAGCAGCCGTGGGGGGGAACATCAGCCCCAGCATTTT.

The chain links TRBV2 to TRBJ2-4; 14 nucleotides line up with TRBD2. The germline CDR1 and CDR2 sequences are SNHLY and FYNNEI. With 10 bases clipped from V and 0 bases from J, the junction kept 14 bases outside the gene matches. The CDR3 length is 19 residues. CDR3 amino acids: CATTRLGLAGEVAKNIQYF. The CDR3 region has the DNA TGTGCCACCACAAGATTGGGACTAGCGGGGGAAGTAGCCAAAAACATTCAGTACTTC.

The rearrangement joins TRBV3-1 (or the pseudogene TRBV3-2) to TRBJ2-3, with D unclear. The CDR3 length is 14 residues. CDR1 is LGHDT, CDR2 YNNKEL, per germline (reference sequence). The germline V and J ends were trimmed by 0 bases and 6 bases, with 10 bases remaining between them. The CDR3 DNA is TGTGCCAGCAGCCAAGAACCCCTAGTGGATACGCAGTATTTT. This translates into CASSQEPLVDTQYF.

This clone is medium-sized (0.01 to 0.1%) in the sample. The V gene is TRBV25-1, the J gene TRBJ1-3; D is undetermined. The CDR3 is 16 residues long. The germline CDR1 and CDR2 sequences are MGHDK and SYGVNS. V was clipped by 2 bases and J by 1 base, with 12 bases between them. CDR3 loop: CASSEGRGYSGNTIYF. For the CDR3, the DNA is TGTGCCAGCAGTGAAGGGCGGGGTTATTCTGGAAACACCATATATTTT.

This clone was observed a single time. The gene calls are TRBV3-1 (or the pseudogene TRBV3-2) and TRBJ2-5, with 9 bases aligning to TRBD1. The J segment lost 2 bases and the V segment lost 0 bases, leaving 1 base of the junction unmatched. In germline, CDR1 is LGHDT, CDR2 YNNKEL (reference sequence). CDR3 length: 15 amino acids. CDR3 sequence: CASSQDGTGQETQYF. In nucleotides, the CDR3 is TGTGCCAGCAGCCAAGATGGGACAGGGCAAGAGACCCAGTACTTC.

The genes are TRBV4-2 and TRBJ2-7; D unresolved. Germline CDR1 is LGHNA and CDR2 is YNFKEQ. CDR3 length equals 15 residues. Trimming cost V 0 bases and J 4 bases, with 13 bases left between them. The CDR3 region has the DNA TGTGCCAGCAGCCAAGATCCCGGGTTTAATTACGAGCAGTACTTC. Translated: CASSQDPGFNYEQYF.

This clone is medium-sized by share. J is TRBJ1-2 and V is TRBV7-9; TRBD1 might be the D (6 bases). The CDR3 has 14 residues. The V gene lost 5 bases and the J gene lost 8 bases, with 18 bases spanning the gap. Germline V gene data show CDR1 as SEHNR and CDR2 as FQNEAQ (reference sequence). CDR3 nucleotides: TGTGCCAGCAGCCCCCTCGACAGGTTTCGGGGCTACACCTTC. Translation: CASSPLDRFRGYTF.

This chain joins TRBV7-2 and TRBJ1-1, with a possible D match to TRBD1 (5 bases). The CDR3 is 14 amino acids. Germline assignment: CDR1 SGHTA and CDR2 FQGNSA. V lost 2 bases and J 1 base, leaving 8 bases between the germline ends. This chain's CDR3 is CASSLTGRNTEAFF. Here the CDR3 DNA reads TGTGCCAGCAGCTTAACAGGCAGGAACACTGAAGCTTTCTTT.

This clone was seen a few times. The CDR3, as DNA: TGTGCCAGCAGCCAGTACGTGACAATGAATGAGCAGTTCTTC. This codes for CASSQYVTMNEQFF. The V gene is TRBV4-2, the J gene TRBJ2-1, with D unclear. The CDR3 is made up of 14 amino acids. Germline values: CDR1 LGHNA, CDR2 YNFKEQ. Trimming removed 3 bases at V and 7 bases at J, with 13 bases between.

The chain carries TRBV29-1 and TRBJ1-2, with TRBD1 matching 8 bases. With V trimmed by 7 bases and J by 3 bases, 7 bases remained unmatched. Germline V gene sequence: CDR1 SQVTM, CDR2 ANQGSEA. This CDR3 is built from 13 residues. The CDR3, as DNA: TGCAGCGGAGAACAGGGGGTAGACTATGGCTACACCTTC. It encodes CSGEQGVDYGYTF.

The gene calls are TRBV24-1 and TRBJ1-2, with TRBD1 as a possible D gene (5 bases). The ends were cut back, 5 bases at V and 4 bases at J, with 7 bases in the middle. The germline CDR1 and CDR2 sequences are KGHDR and SFDVKD. There are 12 residues in the CDR3. The DNA for the CDR3 is TGTGCCACCAGTGGTGACAGCTATGGCTACACCTTC. Translation gives CATSGDSYGYTF.

This chain links TRBV30 with TRBJ2-5; D possibly corresponds to TRBD2 (7 bases). Trimming took off 5 bases at V and 2 bases at J, with 15 bases between the two ends. Germline V gene data show CDR1 as GTSNPN and CDR2 as SVGIG (reference sequence). The CDR3 sequence is 14 residues long. DNA for the CDR3: TGTGCCTGGTCGAGGGGGGGCTGGCAAGAGACCCAGTACTTC. It is translated as CAWSRGGWQETQYF.

V usage is TRBV6-5 and J usage is TRBJ1-1; 8 bases align to TRBD1. Trimming removed 6 bases from V and 0 bases from J; junction bases left unmatched: 6. Germline loops: CDR1 MNHEY, CDR2 SVGAGI. This CDR3 has 15 residues. The CDR3 bases are TGTGCCAGCAGGATGGACAGGGAAATGAACACTGAAGCTTTCTTT. Encoded protein: CASRMDREMNTEAFF.

The CDR3 bases are TGCAGCCCCGCGAGCGGCCACGAGCAGTACTTC. Encoded protein: CSPASGHEQYF. The chain employs TRBV20-1 and TRBJ2-7; D might be TRBD2 (5 bases). Looked up from germline, CDR1 is DFQATT and CDR2 is SNEGSKA (reference sequence). The CDR3 covers 11 residues.

V usage is TRBV9 and J usage is TRBJ2-7, with 13 bases fitting TRBD2. Germline V lookup: CDR1 SGDLS, CDR2 YYNGEE. This CDR3 region has 18 residues. J lost 4 bases, V lost 0 bases, and 10 bases had no gene match. This CDR3 reads CASSVAVTSGGASYEQYF. CDR3 bases: TGTGCCAGCAGCGTAGCGGTCACTAGCGGGGGGGCCTCGTACGAGCAGTACTTC. Looking up the rest from reference TRBV9 and TRBJ2-7 gives the full variable domain: DSGVTQTPKHLITATGQRVTLRCSPRSGDLSVYWYQQSLDQGLQFLIQYYNGEERAKGNILERFSAQQFPDLHSELNLSSLELGDSALYFCASSVAVTSGGASYEQYFGPGTRLTVT.

The DNA for the CDR3 is TGTGCCAGTAGTCGACAGGAAAGCTCCTACGAGCAGTACTTC. It translates to CASSRQESSYEQYF. The chain carries TRBV19 and TRBJ2-7; possibly TRBD1 for D (6 bases). CDR3 length: 14 amino acids. Deletions cut 5 bases from V and 0 bases from J, with 11 bases between. Germline-derived CDR1 and CDR2 are LNHDA and SQIVND (reference sequence). Drawing the rest from reference TRBV19 and TRBJ2-7, the complete variable domain is DGGITQSPKYLFRKEGQNVTLSCEQNLNHDAMYWYRQDPGQGLRLIYYSQIVNDFQKGDIAEGYSVSREKKESFPLTVTSAQKNPTAFYLCASSRQESSYEQYFGPGTRLTVT.

V is TRBV19 and J is TRBJ1-2; the match to TRBD1 covers 8 bases. With 4 bases clipped from V and 0 bases from J, the junction kept 7 bases outside the gene matches. Germline V gene data show CDR1 as LNHDA and CDR2 as SQIVND (reference sequence). This CDR3 has 16 amino acids. The CDR3 loop reads CASSSHGQGANYGYTF. CDR3 DNA: TGTGCCAGTAGTAGCCACGGACAGGGAGCTAACTATGGCTACACCTTC.

This clone was seen a single time. The V call is TRBV5-1, the J call TRBJ2-2; 7 bases agree with TRBD1. The V gene's germline CDR1 is SGHRS and CDR2 YFSETQ. J lost 1 base, V lost 3 bases, and 3 bases had no gene match. The CDR3 is 15 amino acids. The CDR3 bases are TGCGCCAGCAGCTGGGGGACAGAGAACACCGGGGAGCTGTTTTTT. Translation: CASSWGTENTGELFF. Looking up the rest from reference TRBV5-1 and TRBJ2-2 gives the full variable domain: KAGVTQTPRYLIKTRGQQVTLSCSPISGHRSVSWYQQTPGQGLQFLFEYFSETQRNKGNFPGRFSGRQFSNSRSEMNVSTLELGDSALYLCASSWGTENTGELFFGEGSRLTVL.

The rearrangement joins TRBV5-1 to TRBJ1-6; D gene unclear. Germline CDR1 reads SGHRS; CDR2 reads YFSETQ. This CDR3 has 12 residues. V dropped 5 bases and J dropped 7 bases, with 7 bases sitting between them. CDR3 region: CASRNTNSPLHF. The CDR3, as DNA: TGCGCCAGCAGAAACACCAATTCACCCCTCCACTTT. The full variable domain, in which reference TRBV5-1 and TRBJ1-6 provide the parts outside the CDR3, is KAGVTQTPRYLIKTRGQQVTLSCSPISGHRSVSWYQQTPGQGLQFLFEYFSETQRNKGNFPGRFSGRQFSNSRSEMNVSTLELGDSALYLCASRNTNSPLHFGNGTRLTVT.

The chain combines TRBV6-5 with TRBJ2-5, with D possibly being TRBD2 (6 bases). CDR3 length equals 13 residues. From germline, CDR1 is MNHEY and CDR2 SVGAGI. Trimming took 8 bases from V and 3 from J, leaving 13 bases between them. The CDR3 bases are TGTGCCAGCCGACTAGATTTCAAAGAGACCCAGTACTTC. Translating gives CASRLDFKETQYF.